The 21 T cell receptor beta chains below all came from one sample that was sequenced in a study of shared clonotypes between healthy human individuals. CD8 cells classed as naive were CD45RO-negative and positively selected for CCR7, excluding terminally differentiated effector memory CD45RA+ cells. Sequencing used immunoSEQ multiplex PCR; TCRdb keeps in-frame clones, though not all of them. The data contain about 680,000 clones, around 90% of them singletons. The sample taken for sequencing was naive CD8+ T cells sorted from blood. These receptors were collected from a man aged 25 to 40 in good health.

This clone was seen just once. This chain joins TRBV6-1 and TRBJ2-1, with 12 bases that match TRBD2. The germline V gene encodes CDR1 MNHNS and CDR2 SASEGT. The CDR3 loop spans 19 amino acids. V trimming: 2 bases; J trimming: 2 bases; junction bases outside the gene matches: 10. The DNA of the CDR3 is TGTGCCAGCAGTGAATGGGTGACTAGCGGGAGTATTACCTACAATGAGCAGTTCTTC. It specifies CASSEWVTSGSITYNEQFF.

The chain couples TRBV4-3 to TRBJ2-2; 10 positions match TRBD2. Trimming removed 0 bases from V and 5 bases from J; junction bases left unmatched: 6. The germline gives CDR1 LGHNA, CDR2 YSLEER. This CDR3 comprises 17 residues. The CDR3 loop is CASSQDRASGRTGELFF. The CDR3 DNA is TGCGCCAGCAGCCAAGATAGGGCTAGCGGGAGAACCGGGGAGCTGTTTTTT.

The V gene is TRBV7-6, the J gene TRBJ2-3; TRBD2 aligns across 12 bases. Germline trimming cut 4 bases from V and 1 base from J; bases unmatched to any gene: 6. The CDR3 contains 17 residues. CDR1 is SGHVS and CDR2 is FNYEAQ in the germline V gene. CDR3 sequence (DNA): TGTGCCAGCAGCTCTAAGACTAGCGGGAGTCGCACAGATACGCAGTATTTT. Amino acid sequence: CASSSKTSGSRTDTQYF. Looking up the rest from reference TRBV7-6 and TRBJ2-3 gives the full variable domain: GAGVSQSPRYKVTKRGQDVALRCDPISGHVSLYWYRQALGQGPEFLTYFNYEAQQDKSGLPNDRFSAERPEGSISTLTIQRTEQRDSAMYRCASSSKTSGSRTDTQYFGPGTRLTVL.

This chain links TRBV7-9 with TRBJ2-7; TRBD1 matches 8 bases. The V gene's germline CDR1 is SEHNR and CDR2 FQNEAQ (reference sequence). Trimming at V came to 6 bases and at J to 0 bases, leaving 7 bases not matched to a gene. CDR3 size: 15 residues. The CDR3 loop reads CASRRATGASYEQYF. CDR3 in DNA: TGTGCCAGCAGACGCGCGACAGGGGCCTCCTACGAGCAGTACTTC.

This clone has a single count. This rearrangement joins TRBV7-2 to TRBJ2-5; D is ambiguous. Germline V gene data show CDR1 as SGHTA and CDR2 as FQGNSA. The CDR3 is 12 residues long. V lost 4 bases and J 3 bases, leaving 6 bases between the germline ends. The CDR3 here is CASSSPKETQYF. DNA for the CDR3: TGTGCCAGCAGCTCACCCAAAGAGACCCAGTACTTC.

The CDR3 DNA follows: TGCGCCAGCAGCCAGACAGGGTTGGTGGAGACCCAGTACTTC. It translates to CASSQTGLVETQYF. The chain is built from TRBV4-3 and TRBJ2-5; 7 nucleotides agree with TRBD1. V lost 3 bases to trimming and J lost 5 bases; unmatched junction nucleotides: 6. Germline V CDR1 and CDR2: LGHNA, YSLEER. The CDR3 loop spans 14 amino acids.

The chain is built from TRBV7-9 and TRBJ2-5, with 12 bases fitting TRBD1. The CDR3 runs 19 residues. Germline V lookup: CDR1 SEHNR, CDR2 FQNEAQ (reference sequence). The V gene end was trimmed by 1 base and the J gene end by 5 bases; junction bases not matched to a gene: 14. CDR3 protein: CASSLEGTGGARVGETQYF. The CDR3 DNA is TGTGCCAGCAGCTTAGAAGGGACAGGGGGCGCAAGGGTCGGGGAGACCCAGTACTTC.

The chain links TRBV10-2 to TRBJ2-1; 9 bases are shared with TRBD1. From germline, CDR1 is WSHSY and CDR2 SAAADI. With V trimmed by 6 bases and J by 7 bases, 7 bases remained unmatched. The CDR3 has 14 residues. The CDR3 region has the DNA TGCGCCAGCAGAGATTACGGACAGGGGAATGAGCAGTTCTTC. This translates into CASRDYGQGNEQFF.

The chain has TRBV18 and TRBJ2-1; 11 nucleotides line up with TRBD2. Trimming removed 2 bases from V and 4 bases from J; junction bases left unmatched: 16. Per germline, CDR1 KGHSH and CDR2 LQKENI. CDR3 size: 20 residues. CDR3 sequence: CASSPSRGVSSGRKYNEQFF. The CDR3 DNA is TGTGCCAGCTCACCATCGCGGGGGGTGTCTAGCGGGAGGAAATACAATGAGCAGTTCTTC.

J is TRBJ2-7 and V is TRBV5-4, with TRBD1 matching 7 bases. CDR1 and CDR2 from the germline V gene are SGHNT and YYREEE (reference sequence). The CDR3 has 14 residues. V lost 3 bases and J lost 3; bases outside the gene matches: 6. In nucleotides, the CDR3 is TGTGCCAGCAGCTCCACAGGGGCTGGCTACGAGCAGTACTTC. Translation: CASSSTGAGYEQYF.

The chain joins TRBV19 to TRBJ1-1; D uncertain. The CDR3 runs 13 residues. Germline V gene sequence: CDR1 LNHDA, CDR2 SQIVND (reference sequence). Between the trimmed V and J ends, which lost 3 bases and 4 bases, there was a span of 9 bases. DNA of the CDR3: TGTGCCAGTAGTATGGGATTATTCACTGAAGCTTTCTTT. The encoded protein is CASSMGLFTEAFF. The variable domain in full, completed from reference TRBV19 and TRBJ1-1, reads DGGITQSPKYLFRKEGQNVTLSCEQNLNHDAMYWYRQDPGQGLRLIYYSQIVNDFQKGDIAEGYSVSREKKESFPLTVTSAQKNPTAFYLCASSMGLFTEAFFGQGTRLTVV.

CDR3 region: CATSRAATRDRWQGYTF. As DNA, the CDR3 is TGTGCCACCAGCAGAGCCGCAACCCGGGACAGGTGGCAAGGCTACACCTTC. The chain is built from TRBV15 and TRBJ1-2; 8 positions agree with TRBD1. The V and J ends lost 1 base and 8 bases, in that order; junction bases with no gene match: 15. Germline CDR1 LNHNV, CDR2 YYDKDF (reference sequence). CDR3 length: 17 residues.

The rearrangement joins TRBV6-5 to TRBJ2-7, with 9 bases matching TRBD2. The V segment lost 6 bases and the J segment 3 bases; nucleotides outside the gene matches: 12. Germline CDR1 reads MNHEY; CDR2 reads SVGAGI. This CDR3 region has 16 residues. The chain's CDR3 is CASSYTPLAGIYEQYF. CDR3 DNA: TGTGCCAGCAGCTACACTCCTCTAGCGGGAATCTACGAGCAGTACTTC.

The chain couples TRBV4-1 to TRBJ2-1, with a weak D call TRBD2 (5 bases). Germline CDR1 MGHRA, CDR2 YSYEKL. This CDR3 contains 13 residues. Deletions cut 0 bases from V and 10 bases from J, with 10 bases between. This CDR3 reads CASSQENRLEQFF. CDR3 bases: TGCGCCAGCAGCCAAGAAAATAGACTAGAGCAGTTCTTC.

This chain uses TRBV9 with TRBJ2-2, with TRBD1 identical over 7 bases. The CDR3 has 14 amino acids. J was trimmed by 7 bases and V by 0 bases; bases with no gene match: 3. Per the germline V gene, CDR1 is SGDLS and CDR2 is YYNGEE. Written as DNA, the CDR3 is TGTGCCAGCAGCGTAGAGGGGGCCATCGGGGAGCTGTTTTTT. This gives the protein CASSVEGAIGELFF.

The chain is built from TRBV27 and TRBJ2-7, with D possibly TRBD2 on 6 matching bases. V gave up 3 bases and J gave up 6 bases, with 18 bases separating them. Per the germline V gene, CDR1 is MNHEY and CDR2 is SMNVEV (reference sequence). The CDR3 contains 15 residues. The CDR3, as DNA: TGTGCCAGCAGTTTGAAAAAACGCCTAGCGACCGAGCAGTACTTC. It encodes CASSLKKRLATEQYF.

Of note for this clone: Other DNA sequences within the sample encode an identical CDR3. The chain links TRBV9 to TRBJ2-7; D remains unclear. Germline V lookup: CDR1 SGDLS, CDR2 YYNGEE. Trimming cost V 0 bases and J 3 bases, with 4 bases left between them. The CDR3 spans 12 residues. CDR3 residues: CASSVGDYEQYF. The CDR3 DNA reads TGTGCCAGCAGCGTAGGGGACTACGAGCAGTACTTC.

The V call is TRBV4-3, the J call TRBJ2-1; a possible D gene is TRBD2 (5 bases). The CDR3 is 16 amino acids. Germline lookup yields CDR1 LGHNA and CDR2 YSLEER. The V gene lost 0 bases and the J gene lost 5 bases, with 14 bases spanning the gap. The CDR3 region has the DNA TGCGCCAGCAGCCAAGAGACAAGCGGTACACACAATGAGCAGTTCTTC. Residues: CASSQETSGTHNEQFF.

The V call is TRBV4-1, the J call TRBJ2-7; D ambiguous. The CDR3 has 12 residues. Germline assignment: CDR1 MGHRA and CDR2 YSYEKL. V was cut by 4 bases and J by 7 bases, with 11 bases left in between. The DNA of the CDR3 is TGCGCCAGCAGCCGTCCTGGGTGGGAGCAGTACTTC. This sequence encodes CASSRPGWEQYF.

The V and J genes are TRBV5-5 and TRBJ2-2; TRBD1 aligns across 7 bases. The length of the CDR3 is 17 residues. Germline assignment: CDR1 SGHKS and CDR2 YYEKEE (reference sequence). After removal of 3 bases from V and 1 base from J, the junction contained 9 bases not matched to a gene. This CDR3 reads CASSSGQAFLNTGELFF. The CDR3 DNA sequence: TGTGCCAGCAGCTCAGGACAGGCCTTTTTGAACACCGGGGAGCTGTTTTTT.

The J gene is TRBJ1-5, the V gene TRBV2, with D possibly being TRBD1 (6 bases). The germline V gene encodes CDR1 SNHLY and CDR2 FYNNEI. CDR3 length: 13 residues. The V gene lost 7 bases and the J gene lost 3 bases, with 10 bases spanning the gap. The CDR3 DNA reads TGTGCCAGCAAACGGGACAACAATCAGCCCCAGCATTTT. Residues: CASKRDNNQPQHF.